This T cell receptor (beta chain) was recovered during a study of shared clonotypes between healthy human individuals. Whole-study findings and limits: The low donor count limited represented genetic and exposure-history diversity. Clonotypes shared by all four donors outscored non-shared clonotypes in generation probability.

The repertoire was sequenced with immunoSEQ multiplex PCR; TCRdb's copy has only in-frame clones and lacks some. The sample has about 800,000 clones; about 96% are singletons. Only a few counts were recorded for this clone. Its specificity is not known. Terminally differentiated effector memory CD45RA+ cells were left out of the naive CD8 fraction, which was CD45RO-negative and positively selected for CCR7. All donors were Caucasian adults living in Nashville, Tennessee. J lost 0 bases, V lost 1 base, and 0 bases had no gene match. The CDR3 totals 14 residues. The germline CDR1 and CDR2 sequences are SGHDN and FVKESK.

The sequenced material came from naive CD8+ T cells sorted from blood. The clonotype originates from a man aged 25 to 40 in good health. The chain joins TRBV14 to TRBJ2-7; 7 bases agree with TRBD1. The CDR3 reads CASSQGDSSYEQYF. The DNA for the CDR3 is TGTGCCAGCAGCCAAGGGGACAGCTCCTACGAGCAGTACTTC.